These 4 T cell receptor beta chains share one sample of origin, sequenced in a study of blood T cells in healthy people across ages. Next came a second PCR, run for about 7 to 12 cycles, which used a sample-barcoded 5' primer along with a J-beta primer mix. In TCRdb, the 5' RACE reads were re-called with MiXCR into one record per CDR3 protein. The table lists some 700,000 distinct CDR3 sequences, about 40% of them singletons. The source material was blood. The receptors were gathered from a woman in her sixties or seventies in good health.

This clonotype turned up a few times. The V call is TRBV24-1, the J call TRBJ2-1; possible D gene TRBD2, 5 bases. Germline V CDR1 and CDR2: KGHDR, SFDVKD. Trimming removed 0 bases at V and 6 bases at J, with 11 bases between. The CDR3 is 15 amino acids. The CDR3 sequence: CATSDLVRDSNEQFF. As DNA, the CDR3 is TGTGCCACCAGTGATTTGGTACGGGATAGCAATGAGCAGTTCTTC.

The CDR3 nucleotides are TGTGCCAGCAGCTTAGACAGGGGGGAGACCCAGTTCTTC. Translation: CASSLDRGETQFF. The chain is built from TRBV11-2 and TRBJ2-1; D perhaps matches TRBD1 (7 bases). CDR3 length: 13 amino acids. Trimming shortened V by 0 bases and J by 13 bases, and 13 bases separated the two germline ends. Germline V gene data show CDR1 as SGHAT and CDR2 as FQNNGV.

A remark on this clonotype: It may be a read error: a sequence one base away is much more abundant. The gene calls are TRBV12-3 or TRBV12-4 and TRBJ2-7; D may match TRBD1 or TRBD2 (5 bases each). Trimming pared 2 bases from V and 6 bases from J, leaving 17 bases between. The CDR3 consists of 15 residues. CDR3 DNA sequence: TGTGCCAGCAGTTTAAAGTCGGCAGGGACCGGCGAGCAGTACTTC. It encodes CASSLKSAGTGEQYF.

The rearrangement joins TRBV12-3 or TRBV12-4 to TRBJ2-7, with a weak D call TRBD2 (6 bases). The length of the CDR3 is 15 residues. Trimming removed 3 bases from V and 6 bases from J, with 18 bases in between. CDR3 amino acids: CASSFTGETASEQYF. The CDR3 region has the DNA TGTGCCAGCAGTTTTACGGGGGAAACGGCTAGCGAGCAGTACTTC.